The subject of this entry is one T cell receptor (beta chain). These data originate in a study of blood T cells in healthy people across ages. Study as a whole: Per two T cells, template switching captured roughly one barcoded beta molecule.

Trimming took 6 bases from V and 2 from J; bases not matched to a gene: 3. CDR1 is SGHVS, CDR2 FNYEAQ, per germline. The length of the CDR3 is 14 residues. A second PCR, run for about 7 to 12 cycles, used a sample-barcoded 5' primer plus a J-beta primer mix. Using its own MiXCR run on the 5' RACE reads, TCRdb lists one record per CDR3 protein. The sample consists of around 800,000 distinct CDR3 sequences, around 62% of them appearing once. This sequence originates from a man aged 30-40 years in good health. The V and J genes are TRBV7-6 and TRBJ2-3; 9 bases agree with TRBD2. The sequenced material came from blood. The CDR3 loop reads CASSLAGYTDTQYF. As DNA, the CDR3 is TGTGCCAGCAGTCTAGCGGGGTACACAGATACGCAGTATTTT. Full variable domain (outside the CDR3, taken from reference TRBV7-6 and TRBJ2-3): GAGVSQSPRYKVTKRGQDVALRCDPISGHVSLYWYRQALGQGPEFLTYFNYEAQQDKSGLPNDRFSAERPEGSISTLTIQRTEQRDSAMYRCASSLAGYTDTQYFGPGTRLTVL.